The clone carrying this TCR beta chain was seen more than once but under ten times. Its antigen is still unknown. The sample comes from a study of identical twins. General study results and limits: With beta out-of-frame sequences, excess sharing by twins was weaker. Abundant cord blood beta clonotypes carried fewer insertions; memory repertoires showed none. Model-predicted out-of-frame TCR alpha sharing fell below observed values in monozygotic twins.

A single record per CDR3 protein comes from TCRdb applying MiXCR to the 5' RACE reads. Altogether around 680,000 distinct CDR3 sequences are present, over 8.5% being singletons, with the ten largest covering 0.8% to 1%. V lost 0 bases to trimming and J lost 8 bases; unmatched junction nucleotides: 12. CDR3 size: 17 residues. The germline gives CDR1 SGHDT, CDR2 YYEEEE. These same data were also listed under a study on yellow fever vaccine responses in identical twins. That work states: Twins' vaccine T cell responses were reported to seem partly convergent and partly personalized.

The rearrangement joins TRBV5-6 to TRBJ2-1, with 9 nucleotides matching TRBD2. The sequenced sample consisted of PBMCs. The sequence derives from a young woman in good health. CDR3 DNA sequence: TGTGCCAGCAGCTTGGCCGGAACTAGCGGGTCTGGGGATGAGCAGTTCTTC. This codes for CASSLAGTSGSGDEQFF. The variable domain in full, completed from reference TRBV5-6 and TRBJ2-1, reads DAGVTQSPTHLIKTRGQQVTLRCSPKSGHDTVSWYQQALGQGPQFIFQYYEEEERQRGNFPDRFSGHQFPNYSSELNVNALLLGDSALYLCASSLAGTSGSGDEQFFGPGTRLTVL.